This T cell receptor beta chain comes out of a study of monozygotic twins with inflammatory bowel disease. CDR1 SGHVS and CDR2 FNYEAQ come from the germline V gene. The CDR3 length is 15 residues. Following a re-call of the 5' RACE reads, TCRdb has one entry per CDR3 protein and lacks DNA. Its clone listing holds around 230,000 distinct CDR3 sequences. The V gene is TRBV7-6, the J gene TRBJ2-2; the TRBD1 assignment by TCRdb is unverifiable without DNA. The source is a human donor with ulcerative colitis or Crohn's disease, or a healthy co-twin of an affected twin (not recorded which). The specimen sequenced was blood. CDR3 residues: CASSSLSGGTGELFF.